The entry that follows covers one TCR beta chain sequence. This record belongs to a study of blood T cell repertoires in COVID-19. Overall study: COVID-19 samples collected from the United States, Italy and Spain covered acute and convalescent phases. Sample material is recorded as cDNA or gDNA derived from T cells, B-cell-depleted T cells, or PBMCs.

Per the authors' pipeline: Scientists estimated how many nucleated cells there were by amplifying reference gene primers. Method: immunoSEQ multiplex PCR; TCRdb's copy keeps in-frame clones and lacks some. From that table come the V and J calls and clone size; the DNA was used to work out D and trimming. The repertoire holds under 95,000 clones, with over 75% as singletons. This receptor was identified in an elderly woman with acute or convalescent COVID-19. Specimen: peripheral blood.

CDR3 DNA sequence: TGTGCCAGCAGCGCTAGGAGCGGGGAAACTCCTACAGATACGCAGTATTTT. As protein: CASSARSGETPTDTQYF. The rearrangement joins TRBV9 to TRBJ2-3; TRBD2 aligns across 7 bases. Germline V CDR1 and CDR2: SGDLS, YYNGEE. This CDR3 contains 17 residues. J was trimmed by 3 bases and V by 3 bases; bases with no gene match: 13.